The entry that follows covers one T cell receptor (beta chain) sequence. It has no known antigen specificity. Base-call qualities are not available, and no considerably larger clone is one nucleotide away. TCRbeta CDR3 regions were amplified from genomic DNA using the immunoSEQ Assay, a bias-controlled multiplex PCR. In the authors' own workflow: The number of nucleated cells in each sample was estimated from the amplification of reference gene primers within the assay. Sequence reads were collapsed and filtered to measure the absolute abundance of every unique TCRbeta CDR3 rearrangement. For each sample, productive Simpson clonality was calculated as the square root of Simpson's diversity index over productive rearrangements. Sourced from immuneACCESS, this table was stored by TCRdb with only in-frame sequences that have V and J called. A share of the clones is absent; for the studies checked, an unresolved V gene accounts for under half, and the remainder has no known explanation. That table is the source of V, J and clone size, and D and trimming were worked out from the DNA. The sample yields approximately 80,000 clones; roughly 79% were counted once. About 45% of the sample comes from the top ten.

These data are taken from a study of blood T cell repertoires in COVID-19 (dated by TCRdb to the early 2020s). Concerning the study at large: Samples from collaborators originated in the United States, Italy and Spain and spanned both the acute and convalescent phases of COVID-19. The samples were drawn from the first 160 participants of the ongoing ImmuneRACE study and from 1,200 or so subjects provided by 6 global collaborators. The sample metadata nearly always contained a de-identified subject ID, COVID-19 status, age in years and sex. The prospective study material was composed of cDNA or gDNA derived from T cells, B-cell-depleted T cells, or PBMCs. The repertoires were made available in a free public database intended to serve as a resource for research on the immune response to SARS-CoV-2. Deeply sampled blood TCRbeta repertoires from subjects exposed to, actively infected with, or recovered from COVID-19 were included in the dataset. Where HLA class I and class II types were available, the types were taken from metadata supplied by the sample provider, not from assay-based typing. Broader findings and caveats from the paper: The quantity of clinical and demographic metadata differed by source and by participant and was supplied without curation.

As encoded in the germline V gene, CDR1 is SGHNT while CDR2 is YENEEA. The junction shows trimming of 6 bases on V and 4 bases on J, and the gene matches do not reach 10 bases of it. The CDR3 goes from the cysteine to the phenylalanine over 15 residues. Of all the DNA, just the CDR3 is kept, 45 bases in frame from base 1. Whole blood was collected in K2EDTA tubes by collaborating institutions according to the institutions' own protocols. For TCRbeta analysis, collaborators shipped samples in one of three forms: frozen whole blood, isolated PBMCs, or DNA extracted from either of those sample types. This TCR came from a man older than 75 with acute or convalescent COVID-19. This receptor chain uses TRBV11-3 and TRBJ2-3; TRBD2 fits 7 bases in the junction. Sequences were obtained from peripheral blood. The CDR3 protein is CASSPSGNRADTQYF. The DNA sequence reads TGTGCCAGCAGTCCCAGCGGGAATAGAGCAGATACGCAGTATTTT.